This T cell receptor (beta chain) was found in a study of cytomegalovirus exposure and HLA in healthy donors. Study-level information: Assignment to the Caucasian-associated ancestry cluster applied to about 80% of the approximately 400 genotyped donors. General study findings and limits: Indistinguishable V segments such as TRBV6-2 and TRBV6-3 were excluded.

The germline gives CDR1 MNHEY, CDR2 SMNVEV (reference sequence). V dropped 4 bases and J dropped 1; count of bases not matched to a gene: 3. The CDR3 sequence is 17 residues long. PCR employed 60 Vbeta and 13 Jbeta primers. Method: immunoSEQ multiplex PCR; TCRdb's copy keeps in-frame clones and lacks some. This sample has 150,000 to 200,000 clones, with 55% to 75% found just once. On this clone: Its antigen is currently unknown.

This TCR was sampled from a human donor in good health. V and J are TRBV27 and TRBJ2-6, with 11 bases identical to TRBD1. Sequenced: PBMCs. The CDR3 loop reads CASSSRDRGSGANVLTF. Here the CDR3 DNA reads TGTGCCAGCAGTTCCCGGGACAGGGGGTCTGGGGCCAACGTCCTGACTTTC.